Presented here are 19 T cell receptor beta chains from one specimen sequenced in a study of T cells in women clearing cervical HPV infection (dated by TCRdb to 2017 to 2018). The receptor library was made with the immunoSEQ multiplex PCR assay. What TCRdb holds here is the immuneACCESS table cut down to in-frame rearrangements. Part of the clones is not present; checked against another copy, under half of the missing clones reflect an unresolved V gene, and the others are unexplained. The sample's table covers some 30,000 clones. Around 19% of the sample comes from the top ten. Sequenced material: blood buffy coat. Source of these receptors: a woman aged 18-70 years with a cervical HPV16 infection that either progressed to CIN3+ or cleared (not recorded which).

A remark on this clone: The read ends 3 residues before the CDR3 terminus; that terminus is restored from the germline J gene. Other DNA variants within this sample encode the same CDR3. The rearrangement links TRBV10-3 to TRBJ1-2; 9 bases line up with TRBD1. Germline V gives CDR1 ENHRY, CDR2 SYGVKD. The CDR3 sequence is 14 residues long. V gave up 10 bases and J gave up 2 bases; unmatched junction bases: 8. The CDR3 bases that were read are TGTGCCACGACAGGGACAGGGTCGAACTATGGC. Its protein product is CATTGTGSNYG. The full-length CDR3 reads as CATTGTGSNYGYTF.

In the case of this clone: The read terminates 3 residues before the CDR3 end, so the remaining end is supplied by the germline J gene. This chain connects TRBV10-3 to TRBJ2-3; 8 nucleotides match TRBD2. CDR3 length: 16 residues. CDR1 ENHRY and CDR2 SYGVKD come from the germline V gene. V gave up 8 bases and J gave up 0 bases; unmatched junction bases: 10. CDR3: CAIARGGNPSTDTQYF. The CDR3 DNA, read in part, is TGTGCCATCGCCCGGGGGGGGAATCCTAGCACAGATACG.

Concerning this clone itself: The read halts 3 residues ahead of the CDR3 end, with the missing end drawn from the germline J gene. This chain links TRBV7-6 with TRBJ1-1; D is perhaps TRBD1 (6 bases). Germline V gene lookup returns CDR1 SGHVS and CDR2 FNYEAQ. Trimming removed 1 base at V and 5 bases at J, with 14 bases between. The CDR3 consists of 15 residues. This CDR3 is CASSLVSRGETEAFF. Incomplete CDR3 DNA: TGTGCCAGCAGCTTAGTTTCCAGGGGTGAGACTGAA. Full variable domain (rest looked up from reference TRBV7-6 and TRBJ1-1): GAGVSQSPRYKVTKRGQDVALRCDPISGHVSLYWYRQALGQGPEFLTYFNYEAQQDKSGLPNDRFSAERPEGSISTLTIQRTEQRDSAMYRCASSLVSRGETEAFFGQGTRLTVV.

About this clone itself: The CDR3 goes on 3 residues after the read ends, and that part is filled in from the germline J gene. V and J are TRBV19 and TRBJ2-5; D uncertain. Germline V gene data show CDR1 as LNHDA and CDR2 as SQIVND (reference sequence). CDR3 length: 11 amino acids. Incomplete CDR3 DNA: TGTGCCAGTAGTGTAAAAAAAACC. Translation: CASSVKKT. The whole CDR3 region reads CASSVKKTQYF.

On this clone itself: The read ends 3 residues before the CDR3 terminus; that terminus is restored from the germline J gene. The chain is built from TRBV5-1 and TRBJ1-2; tentatively, D is TRBD1 (6 bases). CDR3 size: 13 residues. Germline V CDR1 and CDR2: SGHRS, YFSETQ. The sequenced part of the CDR3 DNA is TGCGCCAGCAGCTCAAGATGGACAGTCGAC. Translated: CASSSRWTVD. The CDR3 in its entirety is CASSSRWTVDYTF.

For this clone: Coverage ceases 3 residues before the CDR3 finishes, and the germline J gene fills in the end. The chain has TRBV6-2 or TRBV6-3 and TRBJ1-1; D not certain. This CDR3 is 12 amino acids long. Germline V gene lookup returns CDR1 MNHEY and CDR2 SVGEGT. CDR3 sequence reads: CASSTSGSRAFF. The CDR3 bases that were read are TGTGCCAGCAGCACTAGCGGGAGTAGG.

To note about this clone: The missing CDR3 end, 3 residues past where the read stops, is filled in from the germline J gene. The chain employs TRBV6-1 and TRBJ1-5; unclear D gene. The CDR3 sequence is 12 residues long. Germline loops: CDR1 MNHNS, CDR2 SASEGT. With 2 bases removed from V and 7 bases from J, the gap between germline ends came to 6 bases. CDR3 DNA, as far as it was read: TGTGCCAGCAGTGAAAGGGCGCAGCCC. Translated, it gives CASSERAQP. The full CDR3 protein is CASSERAQPQHF.

With regard to this clone: The CDR3 extends 3 residues past the end of the read, so its final part is completed from the germline J gene. V is TRBV20-1 and J is TRBJ2-1; 10 bases map to TRBD1. The CDR3 runs 13 residues. From germline, CDR1 is DFQATT and CDR2 SNEGSKA (reference sequence). Trimming took 6 bases from V and 8 from J; bases not matched to a gene: 7. The CDR3 sequence: CSASGTGDHEQFF. The covered CDR3 bases are TGCAGTGCCAGCGGGACAGGGGATCATGAG.

About this clone itself: Read data end 3 residues before the CDR3 end; the end is taken from the germline J gene. The chain uses TRBV7-7 and TRBJ1-4; the match to TRBD1 covers 9 bases. CDR3 size: 15 residues. After removal of 5 bases from V and 7 bases from J, the junction contained 8 bases not matched to a gene. Germline-derived CDR1 and CDR2 are SSHAT and FNYEAQ (reference sequence). CDR3 in amino acids: CASSAGQGRIEKLFF. The CDR3 bases that were read are TGTGCCAGCAGCGCGGGACAGGGCCGGATTGAAAAA.

With regard to this clone: The DNA ends 3 residues before the CDR3 does, and the rest of the CDR3 is filled in from the germline J gene. The chain uses TRBV20-1 and TRBJ2-3; 7 nucleotides agree with TRBD1. Trimming took 0 bases from V and 2 from J; bases not matched to a gene: 11. The CDR3 covers 17 residues. The germline CDR1 and CDR2 sequences are DFQATT and SNEGSKA (reference sequence). The covered CDR3 bases are TGCAGTGCTAGAGAAAGGTCGAGACAGGGTTACACAGATACG. Encoded protein: CSARERSRQGYTDT. The full CDR3 is CSARERSRQGYTDTQYF.

For this clone: The read finishes 3 residues shy of the CDR3 end, and the germline J gene is used to complete it. The chain couples TRBV30 to TRBJ2-2; 9 bases match TRBD1. CDR3 length: 14 amino acids. V lost 5 bases and J lost 3; bases outside the gene matches: 4. Germline V gene data show CDR1 as GTSNPN and CDR2 as SVGIG (reference sequence). The CDR3 sequence is CAWGTGTYTGELFF. The covered CDR3 bases are TGTGCCTGGGGGACAGGGACGTACACCGGGGAG. Drawing the rest from reference TRBV30 and TRBJ2-2, the complete variable domain is SQTIHQWPATLVQPVGSPLSLECTVEGTSNPNLYWYRQAAGRGLQLLFYSVGIGQISSEVPQNLSASRPQDRQFILSSKKLLLSDSGFYLCAWGTGTYTGELFFGEGSRLTVL.

With regard to this clone: The read gets to within 3 residues of the CDR3 end, and the germline J gene fills in the rest. The chain uses TRBV20-1 and TRBJ2-1; 13 bases line up with TRBD2. With V trimmed by 3 bases and J by 5 bases, 4 bases remained unmatched. CDR1 DFQATT and CDR2 SNEGSKA come from the germline V gene (reference sequence). CDR3 length equals 15 residues. The sequenced CDR3 bases are TGCAGTGCTAGCACCGGGACTAGCGGGAACAATGAG. Translated: CSASTGTSGNNE. In full, the CDR3 is CSASTGTSGNNEQFF.

With respect to this clone: The read falls 3 residues short of the CDR3 end, and the missing part is taken from the germline J gene. The chain employs TRBV20-1 and TRBJ1-1, with 8 bases fitting TRBD1. The ends lost 3 bases at V and 0 bases at J; junction bases unmatched: 6. The CDR3 consists of 15 residues. Germline-derived CDR1 and CDR2 are DFQATT and SNEGSKA (reference sequence). The CDR3 region is CSASQGAILNTEAFF. The CDR3 bases that were read are TGCAGTGCTAGCCAGGGGGCCATTTTGAACACTGAA.

In regard to this clone: The missing CDR3 end, 3 residues past where the read stops, is filled in from the germline J gene. The rearrangement links TRBV7-9 to TRBJ1-1; 8 bases agree with TRBD1. Germline V gene lookup returns CDR1 SEHNR and CDR2 FQNEAQ (reference sequence). The CDR3 sequence is 15 residues long. V lost 4 bases to trimming and J lost 0 bases; unmatched junction nucleotides: 4. CDR3 DNA (partial): TGTGCCAGCAGCTCCAACAGGGGGATGAACACTGAA. Translated, it gives CASSSNRGMNTE. The entire CDR3 is CASSSNRGMNTEAFF.

Comments on this clone: The CDR3 extends 3 residues past the end of the read, so its final part is completed from the germline J gene. The chain employs TRBV5-4 and TRBJ1-2; 7 bases are shared with TRBD1. Looked up from germline, CDR1 is SGHNT and CDR2 is YYREEE (reference sequence). The CDR3 runs to 15 residues. V was clipped by 4 bases and J by 2 bases; unmatched bases: 8. CDR3: CASSQPDRANYGYTF. The sequenced part of the CDR3 DNA is TGTGCCAGCAGCCAGCCCGACAGGGCGAACTATGGC.

A note on this clone: The read ends 3 residues shy of where the CDR3 ends; the end is completed using the germline J gene. The chain carries TRBV10-1 and TRBJ2-2; 10 bases match TRBD1. Germline loops: CDR1 WNHNN, CDR2 SYGVQD (reference sequence). With V trimmed by 5 bases and J by 3 bases, 6 bases remained unmatched. The CDR3 extends over 16 amino acids. CDR3 bases read: TGCGCCAGCAGTCCCGGGGGGACAGGGGACACCGGGGAG. It codes for CASSPGGTGDTGE. The entire CDR3 reads CASSPGGTGDTGELFF.

In the case of this clone: The read ends 3 residues before the CDR3 terminus; that terminus is restored from the germline J gene. V and J are TRBV2 and TRBJ1-2; D perhaps matches TRBD1 (6 bases). CDR3 length equals 12 residues. CDR1 SNHLY and CDR2 FYNNEI come from the germline V gene. Trimming left V 7 bases short and J 6 bases short, with 12 bases between. The CDR3 is CASTGQRHGYTF. The covered CDR3 bases are TGTGCCAGCACTGGACAGAGACATGGC.

On this clone: The read ends 3 residues shy of where the CDR3 ends; the end is completed using the germline J gene. This sequence joins TRBV5-1 and TRBJ2-5; the match to TRBD1 covers 7 bases. The length of the CDR3 is 15 residues. Germline CDR1 reads SGHRS; CDR2 reads YFSETQ. The V gene end was trimmed by 3 bases and the J gene end by 1 base; junction bases not matched to a gene: 6. The CDR3 DNA, read in part, is TGCGCCAGCAGCTCGGGACAGACCTCCCAAGAGACC. Its protein is CASSSGQTSQET. The CDR3, in full, reads CASSSGQTSQETQYF.

With regard to this clone: The sequenced fragment ends 3 residues before the CDR3 boundary, so the rest is inferred from the germline J gene. This chain connects TRBV5-1 to TRBJ2-2; no reliable D call. This CDR3 has 13 residues. With 3 bases removed from V and 2 bases from J, the gap between germline ends came to 5 bases. CDR1 is SGHRS, CDR2 YFSETQ, per germline. Incomplete CDR3 DNA: TGCGCCAGCAGCTACTTCAACACCGGGGAG. Translation gives CASSYFNTGE. The entire CDR3 sequence reads CASSYFNTGELFF.